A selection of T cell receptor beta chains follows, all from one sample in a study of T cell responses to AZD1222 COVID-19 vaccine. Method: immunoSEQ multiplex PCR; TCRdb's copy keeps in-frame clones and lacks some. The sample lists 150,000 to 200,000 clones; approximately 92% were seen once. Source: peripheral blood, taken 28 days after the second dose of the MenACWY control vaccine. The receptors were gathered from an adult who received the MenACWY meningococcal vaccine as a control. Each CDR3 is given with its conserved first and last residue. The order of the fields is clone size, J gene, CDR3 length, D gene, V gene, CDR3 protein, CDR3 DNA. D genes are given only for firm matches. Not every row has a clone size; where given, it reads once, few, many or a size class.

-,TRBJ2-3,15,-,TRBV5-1,CASSALGPPTDTQYF,TGCGCCAGCAGTGCACTAGGTCCCCCCACAGATACGCAGTATTTT
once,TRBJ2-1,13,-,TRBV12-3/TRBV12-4,CASSLVSSARKFF,TGTGCCAGCAGTTTAGTTTCTAGCGCGAGGAAGTTCTTC
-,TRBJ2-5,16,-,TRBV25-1,CASSEYFGEIGETQYF,TGTGCCAGCAGTGAATATTTCGGGGAAATCGGAGAGACCCAGTACTTC
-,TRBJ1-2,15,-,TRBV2,CAVSKGGGANYGYTF,TGTGCCGTTTCAAAAGGCGGCGGAGCTAACTATGGCTACACCTTC
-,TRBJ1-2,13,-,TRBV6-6,CASKDRNKGGYTF,TGTGCCAGCAAAGACAGAAACAAGGGGGGCTACACCTTC
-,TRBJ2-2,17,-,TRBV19,CASSILPRVTNTGELFF,TGTGCCAGTAGTATCCTCCCCAGGGTTACGAACACCGGGGAGCTGTTTTTT
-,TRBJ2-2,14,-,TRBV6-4,CASSDFKGAGELFF,TGTGCCAGCAGTGACTTTAAGGGAGCCGGGGAGCTGTTTTTT
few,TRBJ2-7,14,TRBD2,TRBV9,CASSVAGTSNEQYF,TGTGCCAGCAGCGTAGCCGGGACTAGCAACGAGCAGTACTTC
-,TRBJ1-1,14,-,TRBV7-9,CASSLGAGAAEAFF,TGTGCCAGCAGCTTAGGTGCGGGTGCGGCTGAAGCTTTCTTT
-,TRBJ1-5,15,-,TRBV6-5,CASKILGAGDQPQHF,TGTGCCAGCAAGATCTTGGGGGCAGGGGATCAGCCCCAGCATTTT
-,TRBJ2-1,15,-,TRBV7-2,CASSLEVRSYNEQFF,TGTGCCAGCAGCTTAGAAGTCAGATCCTACAATGAGCAGTTCTTC
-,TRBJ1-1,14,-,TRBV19,CASTYRASATEAFF,TGTGCCAGTACCTACCGCGCATCGGCCACTGAAGCTTTCTTT
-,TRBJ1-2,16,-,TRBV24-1,CATSDTRGGGNYGYTF,TGTGCCACCAGTGATACCCGAGGGGGAGGAAACTATGGCTACACCTTC
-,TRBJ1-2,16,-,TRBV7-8,CASSAVRGPADYGYTF,TGTGCCAGCAGCGCCGTGAGAGGCCCCGCTGATTATGGCTACACCTTC
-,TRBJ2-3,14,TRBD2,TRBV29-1,CSVVTSGRRDTQYF,TGCAGCGTTGTCACTAGCGGGAGGAGAGATACGCAGTATTTT
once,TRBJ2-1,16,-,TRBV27,CASSDPVGLSYNEQFF,TGTGCCAGCAGTGACCCGGTCGGTCTCTCATACAATGAGCAGTTCTTC
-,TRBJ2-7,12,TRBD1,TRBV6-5,CASGTVSYEQYF,TGTGCCTCCGGGACAGTTTCCTACGAGCAGTACTTC
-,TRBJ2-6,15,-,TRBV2,CASSEEGVGANVLTF,TGTGCCAGCAGTGAAGAGGGGGTAGGGGCCAACGTCCTGACTTTC
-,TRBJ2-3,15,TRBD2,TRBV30,CAWGEGGRRTDTQYF,TGTGCCTGGGGAGAGGGCGGGAGGAGGACAGATACGCAGTATTTT
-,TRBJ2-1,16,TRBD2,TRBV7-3,CASSLLSAGGDNEQFF,TGTGCCAGCAGCTTATTGTCAGCGGGAGGGGACAATGAGCAGTTCTTC
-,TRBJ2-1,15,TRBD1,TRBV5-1,CASSDDRAPYNEQFF,TGCGCCAGCAGCGACGACAGGGCCCCCTACAATGAGCAGTTCTTC
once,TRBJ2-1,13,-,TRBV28,CASQGSNYNEQFF,TGTGCCAGCCAGGGGTCGAACTACAATGAGCAGTTCTTC
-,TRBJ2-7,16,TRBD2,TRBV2,CASRGRTSGIGSEQYF,TGTGCCAGCAGGGGGCGGACTAGCGGGATAGGGAGCGAGCAGTACTTC
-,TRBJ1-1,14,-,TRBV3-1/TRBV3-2,CASSQYPRGPEAFF,TGTGCCAGCAGCCAGTATCCCCGGGGTCCTGAAGCTTTCTTT
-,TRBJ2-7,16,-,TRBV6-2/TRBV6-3,CASSTSPLGGKGEQYF,TGTGCCAGCAGTACCTCCCCCCTCGGAGGGAAGGGAGAGCAGTACTTC
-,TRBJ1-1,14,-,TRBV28,CASSFLGPNTEAFF,TGTGCCAGCAGTTTTCTGGGCCCGAACACTGAAGCTTTCTTT
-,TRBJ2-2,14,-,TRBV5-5,CASSPGLTTGELFF,TGTGCCAGCAGCCCGGGACTGACCACCGGGGAGCTGTTTTTT
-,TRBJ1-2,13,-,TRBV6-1,CASSERQSGGYTF,TGTGCCAGCAGTGAAAGGCAGAGTGGGGGCTACACCTTC
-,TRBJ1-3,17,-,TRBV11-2,CASSLGVVRLTGNTIYF,TGTGCCAGCAGCTTAGGGGTGGTACGGTTAACTGGAAACACCATATATTTT
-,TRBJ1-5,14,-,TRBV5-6,CASSLGAGNQPQHF,TGTGCCAGCAGCTTGGGGGCGGGGAATCAGCCCCAGCATTTT
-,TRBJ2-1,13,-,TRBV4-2,CASSQVSEVEQFF,TGTGCCAGCAGCCAAGTTTCTGAGGTTGAGCAGTTCTTC
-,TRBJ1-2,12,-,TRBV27,CASRREEGGYTF,TGTGCCAGTCGAAGGGAGGAAGGTGGCTACACCTTC
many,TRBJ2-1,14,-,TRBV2,CASSSREPYNEQFF,TGTGCCAGCAGTTCGAGGGAACCCTACAATGAGCAGTTCTTC
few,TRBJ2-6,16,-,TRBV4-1,CASSQTPNSGANVLTF,TGCGCCAGCAGCCAGACCCCGAACTCTGGGGCCAACGTCCTGACTTTC
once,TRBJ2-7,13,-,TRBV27,CASSVGTGYEQYF,TGTGCCAGCAGTGTGGGGACTGGCTACGAGCAGTACTTC
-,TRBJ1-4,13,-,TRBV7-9,CASSQYLGEKLFF,TGTGCCAGCAGCCAGTACTTGGGCGAAAAACTGTTTTTT
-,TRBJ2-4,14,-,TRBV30,CAWSPTGAFDIQYF,TGTGCCTGGAGTCCGACCGGGGCTTTCGACATTCAGTACTTC
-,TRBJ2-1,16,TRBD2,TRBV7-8,CASSLAGTSALGEQFF,TGTGCCAGCAGCTTAGCAGGGACTAGCGCCCTCGGTGAGCAGTTCTTC
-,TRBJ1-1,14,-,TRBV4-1,CASRFGTTNTEAFF,TGCGCCAGCAGGTTTGGGACAACGAACACTGAAGCTTTCTTT
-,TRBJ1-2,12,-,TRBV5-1,CASSMGHYGYTF,TGCGCCAGCAGTATGGGGCACTATGGCTACACCTTC
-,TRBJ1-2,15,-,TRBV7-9,CASSPLPGFGYGYTF,TGTGCCAGCAGCCCTTTACCAGGGTTTGGCTATGGCTACACCTTC
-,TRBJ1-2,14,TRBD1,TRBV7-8,CASSRSDRNYGYTF,TGTGCCAGCAGCCGTTCGGACAGGAACTATGGCTACACCTTC
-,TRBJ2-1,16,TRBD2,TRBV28,CASSLWGTSAGNEQFF,TGTGCCAGCAGTTTATGGGGGACTAGCGCTGGGAATGAGCAGTTCTTC
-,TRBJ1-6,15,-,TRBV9,CASSVAGGAGSPLHF,TGTGCCAGCAGCGTAGCTGGGGGGGCTGGTTCACCCCTCCACTTT
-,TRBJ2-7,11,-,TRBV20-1,CSALDSFEQYF,TGCAGTGCCCTAGACAGCTTCGAGCAGTACTTC
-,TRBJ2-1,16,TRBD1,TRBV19,CASSPTGVRPYNEQFF,TGTGCCAGTAGTCCGACAGGGGTTCGCCCTTACAATGAGCAGTTCTTC
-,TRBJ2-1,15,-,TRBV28,CASSPRLQTGNEQFF,TGTGCCAGCAGCCCCCGACTTCAAACGGGCAATGAGCAGTTCTTC
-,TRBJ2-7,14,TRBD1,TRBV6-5,CASSSGQGISEQYF,TGTGCCAGCAGTTCGGGACAGGGAATTAGCGAGCAGTACTTC
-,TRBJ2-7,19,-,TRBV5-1,CASSFPSSRGRDTYYEQYF,TGCGCCAGCAGCTTCCCCTCTAGTCGGGGTAGGGACACGTACTACGAGCAGTACTTC
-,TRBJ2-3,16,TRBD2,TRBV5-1,CASSFGLAGAGDTQYF,TGCGCCAGCAGCTTCGGACTAGCGGGAGCGGGGGATACGCAGTATTTT
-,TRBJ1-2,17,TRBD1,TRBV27,CASFGELEQGVYYGYTF,TGTGCCAGCTTCGGGGAATTGGAACAGGGGGTTTACTATGGCTACACCTTC
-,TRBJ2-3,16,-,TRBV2,CASSEDEGMLRDTQYF,TGTGCCAGCAGTGAAGATGAGGGGATGCTTCGGGATACGCAGTATTTT
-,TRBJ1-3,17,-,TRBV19,CASSPRGALASGNTIYF,TGTGCCAGTAGTCCCCGGGGGGCCTTAGCCTCTGGAAACACCATATATTTT
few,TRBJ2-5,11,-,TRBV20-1,CKTGRGETQYF,TGCAAGACTGGGCGGGGAGAGACCCAGTACTTC